This entry concerns a single T cell receptor (beta chain). This clone was detected a few times. The clone's antigen remains unknown. No much larger clone exists at a distance of one base, and base qualities are not known. Synthetic TCR analog templates were spiked into each PCR to estimate absolute template abundance from read counts. TCRbeta CDR3 regions were amplified from genomic DNA with bias-controlled V and J gene primers using the immunoSEQ assay. Sequencing of rearranged TCRbeta segments was performed at approximately 20X coverage. Turning to the authors' computational methods: Clustering was used to correct sequencing errors, and CDR3s were annotated against IMGT to assign V, D and J genes. Downstream analyses used only productive TCRbeta rearrangements and left out out-of-frame or stop-codon sequences. Clonality was calculated as one minus the Shannon entropy normalized by the log of the number of unique productive sequences. Fisher's exact test with Benjamini-Hochberg correction, at a threshold of adjusted p below 0.01, was used to find clones that differed between time points or between blood and tumor. In TCRdb, the immuneACCESS table is reduced to in-frame sequences with V and J assigned. These tables do not hold every clone; where another copy was compared, an unresolved V gene accounts for under half, and the others remain unexplained. V and J calls and clone size are as listed in that table; D and trimming were resolved from the DNA. The sample contains tens of thousands of clones, 79% of them found a single time. The top ten hold about 3.7% of the sample.

The entry originates in a study of PD-L1 blockade in urothelial cancer (TCRdb year 2017). Notes on the research overall: Therapy was started in the mid-2010s for all patients, and atezolizumab 1,200 mg was administered intravenously every 3 weeks. About nine tenths of the roughly 29 patients were males with bladder-origin urothelial cancer, and about 65% of the 29 reported a prior smoking history. Patients had an ECOG performance status of 0 or 1 and had received between 0 and 3 prior chemotherapy regimens. Blood samples were analyzed at 3 weeks after treatment start (second dose) and at 6 weeks after treatment start. Blood samples yielded a median of around 150,000 T cells and 65,000 to 95,000 unique TCRs, with median clonality roughly 0.085. An exploratory multi-omic analysis was conducted of the somatic, immune and clinical correlates of response to PD-L1 blockade with atezolizumab in urothelial cancer. Pretreatment tumor samples, along with matched peripheral blood serially collected before and after atezolizumab treatment, were subjected to TCR sequencing. Durable clinical benefit was defined as a progression-free survival longer than 6 months, and TCR features were additionally tested against progression-free survival and overall survival. Whole exome sequencing and RNA sequencing of pretreatment tumors were performed alongside TCR sequencing in the same patients. Under ten patients reached durable clinical benefit, while 20 or so patients did not. Pretreatment blood TCR-seq was available for 27 to 30 patients, at least one posttreatment blood collection was obtained for approximately 25 patients, and tumor TCR-seq was available for approximately 25 patients.

General study outcomes and caveats: Improved progression-free and overall survival was associated with having pretreatment peripheral blood TCR clonality below the median. Among patients with durable benefit, tumor-associated TCR clones showed greater expansion in peripheral blood 3 weeks after treatment started (n ≈ 20, p = 0.022). Because of the small sample size (n = 29) and the many exploratory analyses performed, the results are intended to be regarded as hypothesis-generating.

Taken with the paper, the label for time point translates to: peripheral blood 6 weeks after treatment start. A total of under 35 patients with locally advanced or metastatic urothelial carcinoma, treated at Memorial Sloan Kettering on a trial protocol, made up the cohort. Peripheral blood mononuclear cells were collected pretreatment and during treatment, at between 1 and 8 total time points per patient. The Qiagen DNeasy Blood extraction kit was used to purify genomic DNA from total PBMCs and tumor samples. PBMCs were collected pretreatment and during treatment, and were isolated and stored as previously described. V has 5 bases trimmed and J has 4 bases trimmed; junction bases matching no gene number 11. Spanning cysteine to phenylalanine, the CDR3 consists of 16 amino acids. The only DNA kept is the CDR3, 48 bases in frame from the first base. Looking up the germline V gene (reference sequence) yields CDR1 LNHDA and CDR2 SQIVND.

The sequence joins TRBV19 to TRBJ2-5; the central 9 bases match TRBD1. This TCR derives from an older man with urothelial cancer. The source was PBMCs, collected around atezolizumab (anti-PD-L1) treatment. The CDR3 protein is CASSPKPGTGRETQYF. The DNA sequence is given as TGTGCCAGTAGTCCAAAGCCCGGGACAGGGAGAGAGACCCAGTACTTC.